The 16 T cell receptor beta chains given below trace back to one sample, sequenced in a study of cytomegalovirus exposure and HLA in healthy donors. It was with 60 Vbeta and 13 Jbeta primers that the PCR ran. Clones were read by immunoSEQ multiplex PCR, and TCRdb kept only the in-frame ones, dropping some. Of 60,000 to 85,000 clones in the sample, about 70% were seen once. What was sequenced was PBMCs. The receptor source for this set is a male donor in good health and CMV-seropositive.

V is TRBV7-9 and J is TRBJ2-5; the match to TRBD1 covers 7 bases. Per germline, CDR1 SEHNR and CDR2 FQNEAQ (reference sequence). With V trimmed by 1 base and J by 5 bases, 4 bases remained unmatched. The CDR3 is made up of 14 amino acids. In DNA form, the CDR3 reads TGTGCCAGCAGCTTAGGGACAGGTCAGGAGACCCAGTACTTC. Translating gives CASSLGTGQETQYF.

This clone was found once. The chain carries TRBV19 and TRBJ1-5; 7 bases align to TRBD1. This CDR3 contains 14 residues. From germline, CDR1 is LNHDA and CDR2 SQIVND (reference sequence). After removal of 5 bases from V and 6 bases from J, the junction contained 7 bases not matched to a gene. As DNA, the CDR3 is TGTGCCAGTAGTTCGACAGGGCCTAGTCAGCCCCAGCATTTT. Translation gives CASSSTGPSQPQHF.

This chain joins TRBV18 and TRBJ2-1; 9 nucleotides match TRBD2. Germline CDR1 reads KGHSH; CDR2 reads LQKENI. The CDR3 contains 17 residues. The V and J ends lost 6 bases and 0 bases, in that order; junction bases with no gene match: 9. The CDR3 bases are TGTGCCAGCTCTCGAACTAGCGGGCCGAGCTCCTACAATGAGCAGTTCTTC. Amino acid sequence: CASSRTSGPSSYNEQFF.

The chain uses TRBV27 and TRBJ2-2, with TRBD1 as a possible D gene (6 bases). Germline values: CDR1 MNHEY, CDR2 SMNVEV (reference sequence). The CDR3 contains 16 residues. V was clipped by 5 bases and J by 2 bases, with 15 bases between them. CDR3 sequence reads: CASSPDSPINTGELFF. DNA for the CDR3: TGTGCCAGCAGTCCGGACAGCCCCATTAACACCGGGGAGCTGTTTTTT.

As regards this clone: A junction end diverges from the germline sequence, so it may reflect a read error. The V call is TRBV7-9, the J call TRBJ2-7, with D perhaps matching TRBD1 (6 bases). The CDR3 spans 13 residues. CDR1 and CDR2 from the germline V gene are SEHNR and FQNEAQ (reference sequence). The CDR3 bases are TGTTCCAGCAGCTGGCCAGGGGCCCACGAGCAGTACTTC. Its protein product is CSSSWPGAHEQYF.

This clone was seen only once. This chain's CDR3 is CASSYGQGTNSPLHF. The CDR3 region has the DNA TGTGCCAGCAGTTATGGACAGGGAACTAATTCACCCCTCCACTTT. The chain couples TRBV6-5 to TRBJ1-6, with TRBD1 matching 8 bases. Germline V gives CDR1 MNHEY, CDR2 SVGAGI. J lost 6 bases, V lost 3 bases, and 4 bases had no gene match. This CDR3 has 15 amino acids.

The J gene is TRBJ1-5, the V gene TRBV19; weak D call: TRBD1 (6 bases). The CDR3 covers 15 residues. Germline values: CDR1 LNHDA, CDR2 SQIVND (reference sequence). With 1 base removed from V and 7 bases from J, the gap between germline ends came to 14 bases. The chain's CDR3 is CASSIVQGQRQPQHF. In nucleotides, the CDR3 is TGTGCCAGTAGTATAGTCCAGGGGCAGAGGCAGCCCCAGCATTTT. Full variable domain (remainder filled in from reference TRBV19 and TRBJ1-5): DGGITQSPKYLFRKEGQNVTLSCEQNLNHDAMYWYRQDPGQGLRLIYYSQIVNDFQKGDIAEGYSVSREKKESFPLTVTSAQKNPTAFYLCASSIVQGQRQPQHFGDGTRLSIL.

J is TRBJ1-6 and V is TRBV30; weak D call: TRBD1 (6 bases). Trimming stripped 2 bases from V and 7 bases from J, with 9 bases between. The CDR3 spans 13 residues. CDR1 is GTSNPN, CDR2 SVGIG, per germline (reference sequence). CDR3 loop: CAWSRQENSPLHF. The CDR3 nucleotides read TGTGCCTGGAGTAGACAGGAGAATTCACCCCTCCACTTT.

About this clone: One end of the junction does not line up with germline, which may come from a read error. The same CDR3 can be traced to other DNA sequences in this sample. The chain carries TRBV11-2 and TRBJ2-1; possibly TRBD1 for D (5 bases). Looked up from germline, CDR1 is SGHAT and CDR2 is FQNNGV. The CDR3 runs 16 residues. The DNA of the CDR3 is TGTGCCAGTAGCTTAGTATTTGGGGCCTCCTACAATGAGCAGTTCTTC. Translation gives CASSLVFGASYNEQFF.

The V gene is TRBV4-2, the J gene TRBJ1-5, with a tentative D call TRBD1 (5 bases). Germline lookup yields CDR1 LGHNA and CDR2 YNFKEQ. Trimming took off 0 bases at V and 4 bases at J, with 10 bases between the two ends. The CDR3 length is 15 residues. CDR3 loop: CASSQEGGYNQPQHF. In DNA form, the CDR3 reads TGTGCCAGCAGCCAAGAGGGGGGTTATAATCAGCCCCAGCATTTT.

The J gene is TRBJ1-6, the V gene TRBV6-5; TRBD1 might be the D (6 bases). There are 15 residues in the CDR3. Germline CDR1 and CDR2: MNHEY and SVGAGI. Between the trimmed V and J ends, which lost 6 bases and 5 bases, there was a span of 14 bases. The DNA for the CDR3 is TGTGCCAGCAGCTTCCGACAGGACGATAATTCACCCCTCCACTTT. It specifies CASSFRQDDNSPLHF.

The chain couples TRBV18 to TRBJ1-2, with a weak D call TRBD1 (5 bases). Germline CDR1 and CDR2: KGHSH and LQKENI. The CDR3 contains 16 residues. V lost 1 base and J lost 3, with 15 bases in between. The CDR3 sequence: CASSPQRGRGDYGYTF. In DNA, the CDR3 is TGTGCCAGCTCACCACAACGGGGGAGGGGAGACTATGGCTACACCTTC. Full variable domain (outside the CDR3, taken from reference TRBV18 and TRBJ1-2): NAGVMQNPRHLVRRRGQEARLRCSPMKGHSHVYWYRQLPEEGLKFMVYLQKENIIDESGMPKERFSAEFPKEGPSILRIQQVVRGDSAAYFCASSPQRGRGDYGYTFGSGTRLTVV.

The chain recombines TRBV9 with TRBJ2-5, with 13 bases that match TRBD2. In germline, CDR1 is SGDLS, CDR2 YYNGEE. This CDR3 has 17 residues. Unmatched junction bases numbered 9, after V lost 3 bases and J lost 4 bases. The chain's CDR3 is CASSAPGLAGSGETQYF. For the CDR3, the DNA is TGTGCCAGCAGCGCCCCGGGACTAGCGGGATCAGGAGAGACCCAGTACTTC.

V and J are TRBV19 and TRBJ1-3; maybe TRBD1 (6 bases). This CDR3 region has 15 residues. Per germline, CDR1 LNHDA and CDR2 SQIVND (reference sequence). Trimming took off 2 bases at V and 0 bases at J, with 8 bases between the two ends. The DNA of the CDR3 is TGTGCCAGTAGTATAAAGGACAGCTCTGGAAACACCATATATTTT. Protein: CASSIKDSSGNTIYF.

The J gene is TRBJ1-5, the V gene TRBV18; TRBD1 aligns across 7 bases. The germline V gene encodes CDR1 KGHSH and CDR2 LQKENI. Trimming cost V 0 bases and J 0 bases; bases outside gene matches: 2. This CDR3 spans 16 amino acids. The CDR3 protein is CASSPPGTASNQPQHF. In nucleotides, the CDR3 is TGTGCCAGCTCACCACCCGGGACAGCTAGCAATCAGCCCCAGCATTTT.

The V call is TRBV10-3, the J call TRBJ1-2; 9 bases are shared with TRBD1. The CDR3 totals 15 residues. Trimming removed 10 bases from V and 0 bases from J; junction bases left unmatched: 9. The germline gives CDR1 ENHRY, CDR2 SYGVKD. As DNA, the CDR3 is TGTGCCACCCGGGACAGGGTGCCCTCTAACTATGGCTACACCTTC. Translating it yields CATRDRVPSNYGYTF.